This TCR beta chain was recovered during a study of identical twins. Overall study results and limits: Insertions were reduced in abundant cord blood beta clonotypes but not in memory repertoires. Conclusions leaned on cross-sectional statistical analysis and did not track the same donors over time.

This clonotype turned up a few times. Antigen unknown. CDR1 and CDR2 (germline): SGHRS, YFSETQ. The CDR3 runs 14 residues. Trimming took 4 bases from V and 2 from J; bases not matched to a gene: 2. TCRdb ran MiXCR on the 5' RACE reads and lists one entry per CDR3 protein. The data show roughly 1.6 million distinct CDR3 sequences, with about 30% seen just once and about 0.27% held by the top ten. The V and J genes are TRBV5-1 and TRBJ2-3; 9 bases match TRBD2. The TCR was taken from a newborn girl in good health. The sequenced sample was cord blood. CDR3 residues: CASSGGRATDTQYF. CDR3 in DNA: TGCGCCAGCAGCGGCGGGAGGGCCACAGATACGCAGTATTTT.